The next 28 T cell receptor beta chains were all read from a single sample in a study of a mutant IDH1 vaccine in newly diagnosed glioma. These receptors have no identified antigens. Produced via immunoSEQ multiplex PCR; TCRdb's table is partial and in-frame only. The sample includes roughly 62,000 clones, 84% of them seen just once. This sample's time point: week 5, during vaccination. Each vaccine dose was 300 ug of mutant IDH1 20-mer peptide, with topical imiquimod. The source was PBMCs, collected from a glioma patient whose treatment included an IDH1 peptide vaccine. The receptors derive from a woman between 45 and 65 years old with glioma.

The rearrangement joins TRBV7-9 to TRBJ1-2, with D tentatively TRBD1 (6 bases). CDR3 length equals 14 residues. The germline gives CDR1 SEHNR, CDR2 FQNEAQ (reference sequence). Between the trimmed V and J ends, which lost 1 base and 2 bases, there was a span of 8 bases. The CDR3 region is CASSLGTANYGYTF. CDR3 nucleotide sequence: TGTGCCAGCAGCTTAGGGACAGCAAACTATGGCTACACCTTC.

The rearrangement uses TRBV30 and TRBJ1-2; tentative D call: TRBD1 (5 bases). Germline CDR1 reads GTSNPN; CDR2 reads SVGIG (reference sequence). Trimming removed 1 base from V and 2 bases from J, with 14 bases in between. The CDR3 length is 15 residues. The CDR3 sequence: CAWSASGGFNYGYTF. The CDR3 DNA reads as TGTGCCTGGAGTGCAAGCGGGGGGTTCAACTATGGCTACACCTTC.

CDR3 protein: CASSLFVEETQYF. CDR3 nucleotides: TGTGCCAGCAGCTTGTTCGTGGAGGAGACCCAGTACTTC. This chain links TRBV5-6 with TRBJ2-5, with D uncertain. The ends were cut back, 1 base at V and 5 bases at J, with 9 bases in the middle. The CDR3 covers 13 residues. CDR1 and CDR2 from the germline V gene are SGHDT and YYEEEE.

V and J are TRBV5-1 and TRBJ1-4; possibly TRBD1 for D (5 bases). The V end was cut by 4 bases, the J end by 4 bases, with 11 bases between. CDR3 length equals 14 residues. Germline CDR1 SGHRS, CDR2 YFSETQ. Written as DNA, the CDR3 is TGCGCCAGCAGCCTAGGGACCGGTAATGAAAAACTGTTTTTT. Its translation is CASSLGTGNEKLFF.

J is TRBJ1-2 and V is TRBV28, with TRBD1 identical over 7 bases. The trim removed 2 bases at V and 8 bases at J, leaving 8 bases unmatched. CDR1 is MDHEN, CDR2 SYDVKM, per germline. The CDR3 length is 14 residues. This CDR3 reads CASSLDRVGKGYTF. DNA of the CDR3: TGTGCCAGCAGTTTAGACAGGGTGGGGAAAGGCTACACCTTC.

The V gene is TRBV15, the J gene TRBJ2-1; D unclear. V was clipped by 5 bases and J by 0 bases, with 14 bases between them. CDR1 and CDR2 from the germline V gene are LNHNV and YYDKDF (reference sequence). There are 16 residues in the CDR3. DNA for the CDR3: TGTGCCACCAGCCAAAGGAGTTGGAGCTCCTACAATGAGCAGTTCTTC. Translating it yields CATSQRSWSSYNEQFF.

The gene calls are TRBV6-5 and TRBJ2-7, with 9 bases matching TRBD2. CDR1 MNHEY and CDR2 SVGAGI come from the germline V gene. The ends lost 7 bases at V and 6 bases at J; junction bases unmatched: 13. The CDR3 runs to 15 residues. The DNA for the CDR3 is TGTGCCAGCAAATCAGTGGGGCGGGGGGGTACCGAGCAGTACTTC. Translation gives CASKSVGRGGTEQYF.

CDR3 region: CASSLGQGDGYTF. The CDR3 region has the DNA TGTGCCAGCAGCTTAGGACAGGGGGATGGCTACACCTTC. The chain carries TRBV7-9 and TRBJ1-2, with 9 bases identical to TRBD1. Germline V lookup: CDR1 SEHNR, CDR2 FQNEAQ (reference sequence). Trimming removed 1 base from V and 6 bases from J; junction bases left unmatched: 0. The CDR3 sequence is 13 residues long.

This clone appeared a few times. J is TRBJ1-1 and V is TRBV29-1, with D perhaps TRBD1 (5 bases). CDR1 SQVTM and CDR2 ANQGSEA come from the germline V gene. The CDR3 has 12 amino acids. V lost 4 bases to trimming and J lost 6 bases, with 12 bases between them. The CDR3, as DNA: TGCAGCGTTGTCCAGGGTCAGTCTGAAGCTTTCTTT. This gives the protein CSVVQGQSEAFF.

This clone has more than one count but fewer than ten. This sequence joins TRBV19 and TRBJ1-1; 9 bases are a match to TRBD1. This CDR3 comprises 16 residues. V was pared by 6 bases and J by 4 bases, with 12 bases of the junction left unmatched. CDR1 is LNHDA and CDR2 is SQIVND in the germline V gene (reference sequence). CDR3 in DNA: TGTGCCAGTAGGGCGAGGACAGGGGAGAGTGGCACTGAAGCTTTCTTT. This encodes CASRARTGESGTEAFF.

The chain recombines TRBV18 with TRBJ1-6; no clear D. This CDR3 is 12 amino acids long. Germline V gene data show CDR1 as KGHSH and CDR2 as LQKENI. Trimming left V 2 bases short and J 4 bases short, with 0 bases between. CDR3 sequence (DNA): TGTGCCAGCTCACCATATAATTCACCCCTCCACTTT. It yields the protein CASSPYNSPLHF.

This clone was detected only a few times. The chain joins TRBV4-2 to TRBJ1-6; D is possibly TRBD1 (6 bases). The V gene's germline CDR1 is LGHNA and CDR2 YNFKEQ. The CDR3 runs to 18 residues. V gave up 0 bases and J gave up 10 bases, with 22 bases separating them. The CDR3 nucleotides read TGTGCCAGCAGCCAAGATCGGGGGGCCAGGGCATCGACCTCACCCCTCCACTTT. Amino acid sequence: CASSQDRGARASTSPLHF.

This rearrangement joins TRBV5-1 to TRBJ1-1; possibly TRBD1 for D (5 bases). This CDR3 spans 15 amino acids. V shed 0 bases and J shed 1 base, with 10 bases lying between them. The germline V gene has CDR1 SGHRS and CDR2 YFSETQ. CDR3 nucleotide sequence: TGCGCCAGCAGCTTGGAACCAGGGCGGAACACTGAAGCTTTCTTT. It specifies CASSLEPGRNTEAFF.

This clone was recorded once. The chain has TRBV15 and TRBJ1-6, with D maybe TRBD1 (6 bases). Trimming shortened V by 0 bases and J by 6 bases, and 15 bases separated the two germline ends. Germline CDR1 reads LNHNV; CDR2 reads YYDKDF (reference sequence). This CDR3 spans 17 amino acids. Written as DNA, the CDR3 is TGTGCCACCAGCAGAGATCCTAGGGGACACGGTAATTCACCCCTCCACTTT. It is translated as CATSRDPRGHGNSPLHF.

The chain is built from TRBV30 and TRBJ1-2, with 11 bases that match TRBD1. Trimming removed 3 bases from V and 1 base from J; junction bases left unmatched: 7. The germline V gene has CDR1 GTSNPN and CDR2 SVGIG (reference sequence). The length of the CDR3 is 16 residues. The CDR3 DNA follows: TGTGCCTGGAGAGGACAGGGGGCAGTGAGTAACTATGGCTACACCTTC. Residues: CAWRGQGAVSNYGYTF.

This chain joins TRBV7-2 and TRBJ2-7; TRBD2 agrees at 8 bases. The CDR3 length is 15 residues. Germline CDR1 is SGHTA and CDR2 is FQGNSA. With V trimmed by 4 bases and J by 4 bases, 9 bases remained unmatched. The CDR3 bases are TGTGCCAGCAGCTACACCCACGGGGGGGGATACGAGCAGTACTTC. It codes for CASSYTHGGGYEQYF.

The chain couples TRBV28 to TRBJ1-1, with D uncertain. CDR3 length equals 12 residues. In germline, CDR1 is MDHEN, CDR2 SYDVKM. Trimming cost V 10 bases and J 2 bases, with 11 bases left between them. The CDR3 is CATVGDNTEAFF. CDR3 nucleotide sequence: TGTGCCACCGTCGGGGATAACACTGAAGCTTTCTTT.

This chain uses TRBV6-1 with TRBJ1-2; the match to TRBD1 covers 7 bases. Trimming removed 9 bases from V and 4 bases from J; junction bases left unmatched: 8. Germline lookup yields CDR1 MNHNS and CDR2 SASEGT. This CDR3 is 13 amino acids long. For the CDR3, the DNA is TGTGCCAGTGCAGACCGGGACAGCTATGGCTACACCTTC. Protein sequence: CASADRDSYGYTF.

The chain recombines TRBV4-1 with TRBJ2-5; 10 nucleotides match TRBD2. With V trimmed by 2 bases and J by 2 bases, 2 bases remained unmatched. CDR3 size: 15 residues. Germline CDR1 is MGHRA and CDR2 is YSYEKL. The CDR3 DNA sequence: TGCGCCAGCAGCCAACTAGCGGGGGAGCAAGAGACCCAGTACTTC. As protein: CASSQLAGEQETQYF.

This chain joins TRBV9 and TRBJ1-2; 9 bases line up with TRBD1. Trimming at V came to 3 bases and at J to 5 bases, leaving 5 bases not matched to a gene. The CDR3 contains 14 residues. The germline V gene has CDR1 SGDLS and CDR2 YYNGEE. The CDR3 loop is CASSASDRGYGYTF. The CDR3 coding sequence is TGTGCCAGCAGCGCCTCTGACAGGGGGTATGGCTACACCTTC.

The chain joins TRBV5-1 to TRBJ1-2; D is possibly TRBD1 (5 bases). Germline V lookup: CDR1 SGHRS, CDR2 YFSETQ. Trimming left V 2 bases short and J 5 bases short, with 10 bases between. The CDR3 is made up of 13 amino acids. CDR3 amino acids: CASSFLGEYGYTF. The DNA of the CDR3 is TGCGCCAGCAGCTTTCTGGGGGAATATGGCTACACCTTC.

This clone was recorded only once. The chain is built from TRBV9 and TRBJ2-1; 14 positions match TRBD2. Germline loops: CDR1 SGDLS, CDR2 YYNGEE. The CDR3 length is 18 residues. Trimming took 1 base from V and 4 from J; bases not matched to a gene: 7. The CDR3 loop is CASSVSRTSGGLYNEQFF. The CDR3 nucleotides are TGTGCCAGCAGCGTATCCCGGACTAGCGGGGGGTTATACAATGAGCAGTTCTTC.

This clone has a single count. V gene TRBV6-5 combines with J gene TRBJ2-7; D is uncertain. The CDR3 has 15 residues. The V and J ends lost 0 bases and 4 bases respectively, with 13 bases between them. The V gene's germline CDR1 is MNHEY and CDR2 SVGAGI. CDR3 nucleotides: TGTGCCAGCAGTTACTCGAAAAGGGTAGGGTACGAGCAGTACTTC. Translating it yields CASSYSKRVGYEQYF.

The J gene is TRBJ1-5, the V gene TRBV4-1; weak D call: TRBD1 (5 bases). Trimming cost V 3 bases and J 6 bases, with 18 bases left between them. This CDR3 is built from 16 residues. Germline V gives CDR1 MGHRA, CDR2 YSYEKL. The CDR3 spells CASSHGGREVGQPQHF. CDR3 in DNA: TGCGCCAGCAGCCATGGTGGCAGGGAAGTGGGTCAGCCCCAGCATTTT.

The genes are TRBV11-3 and TRBJ2-7; TRBD1 aligns across 10 bases. The CDR3 has 15 residues. The ends lost 4 bases at V and 2 bases at J; junction bases unmatched: 5. Per germline, CDR1 SGHNT and CDR2 YENEEA. CDR3 region: CASSSWTGGTYEQYF. The CDR3 DNA reads TGTGCCAGCAGCTCATGGACAGGGGGGACCTACGAGCAGTACTTC.

The chain has TRBV6-6 and TRBJ2-7; 11 nucleotides match TRBD1. The CDR3 is made up of 14 amino acids. The V segment lost 2 bases and the J segment 4 bases; nucleotides outside the gene matches: 1. Germline CDR1 and CDR2: MNHNY and SVGAGI (reference sequence). CDR3 DNA: TGTGCCAGCAGTTACGGACAGGGGGCATACGAGCAGTACTTC. Protein: CASSYGQGAYEQYF.

V usage is TRBV5-4 and J usage is TRBJ2-3, with 13 bases matching TRBD2. V shed 7 bases, J shed 2 bases, and the junction held 4 bases outside the gene matches. From germline, CDR1 is SGHNT and CDR2 YYREEE (reference sequence). This CDR3 region has 15 residues. Here the CDR3 reads CASRGLAGITDTQYF. The CDR3, as DNA: TGTGCCAGCCGGGGACTAGCGGGGATCACAGATACGCAGTATTTT.

V is TRBV4-1 and J is TRBJ2-1; 8 bases align to TRBD2. The CDR3 loop spans 16 amino acids. J gave up 9 bases and V 0 bases, and 10 bases lay outside the gene matches. The germline V gene encodes CDR1 MGHRA and CDR2 YSYEKL. For the CDR3, the DNA is TGCGCCAGCAGCCAAGATCCTGGCGGGGGGTCAGGTGAGCAGTTCTTC. Translated: CASSQDPGGGSGEQFF.